These 32 T cell receptor beta chains share one sample of origin, sequenced in a study of long-term antiretroviral therapy in people with HIV. This was the immunoSEQ v3.0 assay at survey level. Clones were sequenced by immunoSEQ multiplex PCR, and TCRdb holds only the in-frame ones, with some missing. This sample has approximately 31,000 clones; less than 98% occur once, and the top ten carry less than 3.5%. The starting material was unsorted PBMCs, obtained 6.9 years after starting antiretroviral therapy. Receptors originate from a man under 40 with HIV.

The V and J genes are TRBV27 and TRBJ2-7, with a weak D call TRBD2 (7 bases). V lost 3 bases and J 2 bases, leaving 17 bases between the germline ends. This CDR3 is 16 amino acids long. The germline V gene has CDR1 MNHEY and CDR2 SMNVEV (reference sequence). Here the CDR3 reads CASSFHRRGGAYEQYF. CDR3 DNA: TGTGCCAGCAGTTTCCATCGACGAGGGGGGGCCTACGAGCAGTACTTC.

The chain uses TRBV6-4 and TRBJ2-3, with 8 bases identical to TRBD2. The germline gives CDR1 MRHNA, CDR2 SNTAGT. The length of the CDR3 is 15 residues. The ends lost 2 bases at V and 4 bases at J; junction bases unmatched: 5. In DNA form, the CDR3 reads TGTGCCAGCAGTGACGGGAGCGGGGGCGCAGATACGCAGTATTTT. Residues: CASSDGSGGADTQYF.

The chain carries TRBV4-2 and TRBJ2-1; D remains ambiguous. This CDR3 has 17 amino acids. The germline V and J ends were trimmed by 5 bases and 0 bases, with 17 bases remaining between them. CDR1 LGHNA and CDR2 YNFKEQ come from the germline V gene. DNA for the CDR3: TGTGCCAGCAGCGGAGACCGATCCGCCAGCTCCTACAATGAGCAGTTCTTC. It yields the protein CASSGDRSASSYNEQFF.

The rearrangement links TRBV27 to TRBJ2-1, with D maybe TRBD2 (6 bases). Per germline, CDR1 MNHEY and CDR2 SMNVEV (reference sequence). The length of the CDR3 is 19 residues. V shed 2 bases and J shed 8 bases, with 28 bases lying between them. CDR3 amino acids: CASSLEGNIAGRKRDEQFF. The CDR3 nucleotides read TGTGCCAGCAGTTTAGAGGGGAATATTGCGGGACGGAAACGGGATGAGCAGTTCTTC.

The chain carries TRBV4-3 and TRBJ1-1; D is unresolved. Per the germline V gene, CDR1 is LGHNA and CDR2 is YSLEER. The CDR3 runs to 15 residues. V lost 0 bases and J 11 bases, leaving 19 bases between the germline ends. CDR3 region: CASSQDPDEKGGAFF. The CDR3 bases are TGCGCCAGCAGCCAAGATCCCGACGAGAAAGGTGGGGCTTTCTTT.

V and J are TRBV5-4 and TRBJ2-1; D may be TRBD1 (6 bases). The CDR3 has 14 residues. V was pared by 4 bases and J by 8 bases, with 16 bases between. Germline V lookup: CDR1 SGHNT, CDR2 YYREEE (reference sequence). The CDR3 coding sequence is TGTGCCAGCAGCACGGACAGTACCCGCCATGAGCAGTTCTTC. Its protein product is CASSTDSTRHEQFF.

V usage is TRBV18 and J usage is TRBJ1-2; D is unresolved. The CDR3 is made up of 17 amino acids. Trimming took off 2 bases at V and 4 bases at J, with 20 bases between the two ends. Germline V CDR1 and CDR2: KGHSH, LQKENI. CDR3 DNA: TGTGCCAGCTCACCAGTGGTCGAGCCTGCGGAAACCTATGGCTACACCTTC. It codes for CASSPVVEPAETYGYTF.

CDR3 nucleotides: TGTGCCAGCAGCCCTAGTAGAGACGGCTACGAGCAGTACTTC. Residues: CASSPSRDGYEQYF. J is TRBJ2-7 and V is TRBV7-2; the D is unclear. This CDR3 contains 14 residues. Germline V gene sequence: CDR1 SGHTA, CDR2 FQGNSA. V dropped 5 bases and J dropped 3 bases, with 14 bases sitting between them.

The chain employs TRBV9 and TRBJ2-2; 9 nucleotides agree with TRBD1. Trimming cost V 4 bases and J 3 bases; bases outside gene matches: 7. This CDR3 is built from 16 residues. The germline V gene has CDR1 SGDLS and CDR2 YYNGEE. The CDR3 DNA sequence: TGTGCCAGCAGCAGGCGGGACAGGGCTTACACCGGGGAGCTGTTTTTT. Translating it yields CASSRRDRAYTGELFF.

The chain has TRBV5-6 and TRBJ2-2, with a possible D match to TRBD2 (5 bases). Trimming took off 0 bases at V and 4 bases at J, with 10 bases between the two ends. From germline, CDR1 is SGHDT and CDR2 YYEEEE. The CDR3 is 15 residues long. This chain's CDR3 is CASSLVLSGTGELFF. The CDR3 DNA reads as TGTGCCAGCAGCTTGGTCCTAAGCGGCACCGGGGAGCTGTTTTTT.

The chain couples TRBV4-2 to TRBJ1-2, with D possibly TRBD1 on 5 matching bases. From germline, CDR1 is LGHNA and CDR2 YNFKEQ. The CDR3 has 15 residues. The V and J ends lost 1 base and 7 bases respectively, with 16 bases between them. Here the CDR3 DNA reads TGTGCCAGCAGCCAAGCGGGAGGGGAGAGGGCTGGCTACACCTTC. It encodes CASSQAGGERAGYTF.

This chain connects TRBV19 to TRBJ2-3; possible D gene TRBD1, 6 bases. Trimming shortened V by 5 bases and J by 2 bases, and 14 bases separated the two germline ends. The V gene's germline CDR1 is LNHDA and CDR2 SQIVND (reference sequence). This CDR3 has 15 residues. The CDR3 coding sequence is TGTGCCAGTAGTCGCCCCGTGGGACACACAGATACGCAGTATTTT. This codes for CASSRPVGHTDTQYF.

The rearrangement uses TRBV25-1 and TRBJ1-4; 10 bases agree with TRBD1. The junction had 3 bases not matched to a gene; V was cut back by 4 bases and J by 7 bases. The CDR3 runs to 14 residues. Germline V gene sequence: CDR1 MGHDK, CDR2 SYGVNS. DNA of the CDR3: TGTGCCAGCAGTGTCGGGACAGGGGTTGAAAAACTGTTTTTT. It codes for CASSVGTGVEKLFF.

The gene calls are TRBV4-3 and TRBJ1-1; D remains ambiguous. CDR1 and CDR2 (germline): LGHNA, YSLEER. Trimming shortened V by 0 bases and J by 0 bases, and 11 bases separated the two germline ends. The CDR3 contains 16 residues. In DNA, the CDR3 is TGCGCCAGCAGCCAAGATTCCGCGGCTATGAACACTGAAGCTTTCTTT. Translation gives CASSQDSAAMNTEAFF.

This chain uses TRBV2 with TRBJ2-5; D gene unclear. This CDR3 has 15 amino acids. The germline V gene encodes CDR1 SNHLY and CDR2 FYNNEI. Trimming removed 3 bases at V and 1 base at J, with 12 bases between. The DNA of the CDR3 is TGTGCCAGCAGTGACGGTGGATCAATCCAAGAGACCCAGTACTTC. Translating it yields CASSDGGSIQETQYF.

The chain recombines TRBV4-3 with TRBJ1-2; weak D call: TRBD1 (6 bases). Trimming took 0 bases from V and 4 from J, leaving 15 bases between them. Germline V gene lookup returns CDR1 LGHNA and CDR2 YSLEER. The CDR3 loop spans 16 amino acids. CDR3 bases: TGCGCCAGCAGCCAAGATTTCCCGGGGACAACCTATGGCTACACCTTC. Encoded protein: CASSQDFPGTTYGYTF.

This chain connects TRBV2 to TRBJ2-3; 7 bases align to TRBD1. The CDR3 is 14 amino acids. V was pared by 5 bases and J by 1 base, with 3 bases of the junction left unmatched. Germline-derived CDR1 and CDR2 are SNHLY and FYNNEI. DNA for the CDR3: TGTGCCAGCAGTAAGGGGACAGGCACAGATACGCAGTATTTT. This encodes CASSKGTGTDTQYF.

CDR3 loop: CASSRRDRAYEQYF. The CDR3 region has the DNA TGTGCCAGCAGTAGAAGGGACAGGGCCTACGAGCAGTACTTC. This chain uses TRBV6-5 with TRBJ2-7; TRBD1 agrees at 9 bases. The germline V gene encodes CDR1 MNHEY and CDR2 SVGAGI. This CDR3 is 14 amino acids long. The trim removed 5 bases at V and 2 bases at J, leaving 4 bases unmatched.

This chain links TRBV11-1 with TRBJ2-7; D gene ambiguous. Germline lookup yields CDR1 SGHAT and CDR2 FQDESV (reference sequence). The length of the CDR3 is 15 residues. The V and J ends lost 1 base and 0 bases respectively, with 10 bases between them. As DNA, the CDR3 is TGTGCCAGCAGCTTAGACACCTCGCTCTCCTACGAGCAGTACTTC. This sequence encodes CASSLDTSLSYEQYF.

V usage is TRBV7-8 and J usage is TRBJ2-7; TRBD2 matches 10 bases. CDR1 and CDR2 from the germline V gene are SGHVS and FQNEAQ. The junction had 8 bases not matched to a gene; V was cut back by 1 base and J by 2 bases. There are 17 residues in the CDR3. The CDR3 bases are TGTGCCAGCAGCTTAGGCCCTCTAGCGGGGGCCACCTACGAGCAGTACTTC. As protein: CASSLGPLAGATYEQYF.

The chain couples TRBV4-2 to TRBJ1-5; D uncertain. The germline V gene has CDR1 LGHNA and CDR2 YNFKEQ. V gave up 4 bases and J gave up 3 bases, with 13 bases separating them. The CDR3 totals 15 residues. CDR3 loop: CASSLTGNNNQPQHF. The CDR3 DNA is TGTGCCAGCAGCCTGACCGGAAACAACAATCAGCCCCAGCATTTT.

This chain uses TRBV7-2 with TRBJ2-2, with a weak D call TRBD1 (5 bases). Germline V gives CDR1 SGHTA, CDR2 FQGNSA. V shed 5 bases and J shed 0 bases, with 10 bases lying between them. This CDR3 has 15 residues. The CDR3 region is CASSLQVSNTGELFF. The CDR3 DNA is TGTGCCAGCAGCCTACAGGTCTCGAACACCGGGGAGCTGTTTTTT.

The chain is built from TRBV11-2 and TRBJ2-1; TRBD2 matches at 7 bases. The CDR3 totals 15 residues. Looked up from germline, CDR1 is SGHAT and CDR2 is FQNNGV. Trimming at V came to 1 base and at J to 8 bases, leaving 8 bases not matched to a gene. The CDR3: CASSLVGGSSHEQFF. The CDR3 region has the DNA TGTGCCAGCAGCTTAGTGGGCGGGAGTAGCCATGAGCAGTTCTTC.

CDR3 sequence: CASSPSNTGELFF. The CDR3 DNA follows: TGTGCCAGCAGTCCATCGAACACCGGGGAGCTGTTTTTT. This sequence joins TRBV9 and TRBJ2-2, with unresolved D. The ends were cut back, 5 bases at V and 0 bases at J, with 5 bases in the middle. The CDR3 totals 13 residues. Germline loops: CDR1 SGDLS, CDR2 YYNGEE.

The gene calls are TRBV5-6 and TRBJ2-7, with TRBD1 matching over 9 bases. The germline V gene encodes CDR1 SGHDT and CDR2 YYEEEE. Germline trimming cut 0 bases from V and 4 bases from J; bases unmatched to any gene: 5. The CDR3 is made up of 15 amino acids. The CDR3 sequence is CASSLAPGQGYEQYF. The DNA for the CDR3 is TGTGCCAGCAGCTTGGCACCGGGACAGGGATACGAGCAGTACTTC.

The CDR3 DNA sequence: TGTGCCAGCAGTGACCGAGCGGGGGGGCCTTCGAAGACCCAGTACTTC. Its protein product is CASSDRAGGPSKTQYF. The genes are TRBV2 and TRBJ2-5; TRBD2 agrees at 10 bases. Per germline, CDR1 SNHLY and CDR2 FYNNEI. Germline trimming cut 3 bases from V and 6 bases from J; bases unmatched to any gene: 10. This CDR3 comprises 16 residues.

This chain uses TRBV27 with TRBJ2-7; 7 bases are shared with TRBD1. Germline-derived CDR1 and CDR2 are MNHEY and SMNVEV (reference sequence). CDR3 size: 16 residues. Trimming cost V 0 bases and J 3 bases; bases outside gene matches: 8. CDR3 DNA: TGTGCCAGCAGTTTATCCGCCCGGGACAGCTACTACGAGCAGTACTTC. This codes for CASSLSARDSYYEQYF.

In its sample, this clone was seen once. Here the CDR3 reads CASSQGPQGLGVKLFF. CDR3 nucleotide sequence: TGCGCCAGCAGCCAAGGGCCCCAGGGTCTTGGAGTAAAACTGTTTTTT. This chain links TRBV4-1 with TRBJ1-4; perhaps TRBD1 as D (5 bases). This CDR3 has 16 residues. The germline V gene encodes CDR1 MGHRA and CDR2 YSYEKL. V gave up 1 base and J gave up 10 bases, with 19 bases separating them.

Here the CDR3 DNA reads TGTGCCAGCAGCTTACCTGAAGGCTATGGCTACACCTTC. This codes for CASSLPEGYGYTF. This chain joins TRBV7-9 and TRBJ1-2; D remains unclear. This CDR3 spans 13 amino acids. The V and J ends lost 2 bases and 4 bases respectively, with 8 bases between them. Germline V CDR1 and CDR2: SEHNR, FQNEAQ (reference sequence). Drawing the rest from reference TRBV7-9 and TRBJ1-2, the complete variable domain is DTGVSQNPRHKITKRGQNVTFRCDPISEHNRLYWYRQTLGQGPEFLTYFQNEAQLEKSRLLSDRFSAERPKGSFSTLEIQRTEQGDSAMYLCASSLPEGYGYTFGSGTRLTVV.

DNA of the CDR3: TGTGCCAGTACGGGACTCGGGTCGGGGGAGCAGTACTTC. Its translation: CASTGLGSGEQYF. The V gene is TRBV6-6, the J gene TRBJ2-7; D is possibly TRBD2 (6 bases). Germline CDR1 and CDR2: MNHNY and SVGAGI (reference sequence). This CDR3 contains 13 residues. V was pared by 9 bases and J by 7 bases, with 19 bases between.

The chain joins TRBV9 to TRBJ2-6; 9 nucleotides line up with TRBD1. The CDR3 has 18 amino acids. Germline CDR1 and CDR2: SGDLS and YYNGEE. Trimming removed 7 bases from V and 0 bases from J; junction bases left unmatched: 11. The CDR3 nucleotides read TGTGCCAGCTCCCCGCAGCTACAGGGGGCCTCTGGGGCCAACGTCCTGACTTTC. It specifies CASSPQLQGASGANVLTF. Together with reference TRBV9 and TRBJ2-6, the CDR3 gives the full variable domain: DSGVTQTPKHLITATGQRVTLRCSPRSGDLSVYWYQQSLDQGLQFLIQYYNGEERAKGNILERFSAQQFPDLHSELNLSSLELGDSALYFCASSPQLQGASGANVLTFGAGSRLTVL.

The rearrangement uses TRBV2 and TRBJ2-5; D might be TRBD1 or TRBD2, each matching 6 bases. This CDR3 spans 15 amino acids. Germline V CDR1 and CDR2: SNHLY, FYNNEI. V was clipped by 3 bases and J by 4 bases, with 15 bases between them. The CDR3 reads CASSDPKGGTETQYF. The DNA of the CDR3 is TGTGCCAGCAGTGACCCCAAGGGGGGCACAGAGACCCAGTACTTC.